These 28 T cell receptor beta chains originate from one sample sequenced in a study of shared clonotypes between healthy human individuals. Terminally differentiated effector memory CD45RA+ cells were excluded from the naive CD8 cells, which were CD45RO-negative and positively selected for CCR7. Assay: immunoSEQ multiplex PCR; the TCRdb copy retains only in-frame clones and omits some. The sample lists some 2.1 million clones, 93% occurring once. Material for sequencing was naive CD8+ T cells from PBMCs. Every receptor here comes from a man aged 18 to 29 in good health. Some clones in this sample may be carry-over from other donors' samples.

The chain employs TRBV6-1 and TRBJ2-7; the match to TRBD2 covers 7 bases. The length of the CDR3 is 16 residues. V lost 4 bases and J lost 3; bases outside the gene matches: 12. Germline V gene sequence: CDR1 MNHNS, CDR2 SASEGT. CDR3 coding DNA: TGTGCCAGCAGTGCCTCCGGGGGGTCCTACCACTACGAGCAGTACTTC. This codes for CASSASGGSYHYEQYF.

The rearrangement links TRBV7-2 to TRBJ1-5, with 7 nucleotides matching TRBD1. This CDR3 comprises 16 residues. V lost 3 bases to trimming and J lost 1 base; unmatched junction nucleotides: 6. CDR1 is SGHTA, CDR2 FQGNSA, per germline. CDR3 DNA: TGTGCCAGCAGCTTCAAGGCAGGGGGAAGCAATCAGCCCCAGCATTTT. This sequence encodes CASSFKAGGSNQPQHF.

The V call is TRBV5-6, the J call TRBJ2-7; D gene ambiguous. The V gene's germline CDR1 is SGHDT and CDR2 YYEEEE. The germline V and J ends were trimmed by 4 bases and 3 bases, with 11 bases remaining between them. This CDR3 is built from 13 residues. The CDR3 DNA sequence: TGTGCCAGCAGCCCAGTTGAGGTCTACGAGCAGTACTTC. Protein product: CASSPVEVYEQYF.

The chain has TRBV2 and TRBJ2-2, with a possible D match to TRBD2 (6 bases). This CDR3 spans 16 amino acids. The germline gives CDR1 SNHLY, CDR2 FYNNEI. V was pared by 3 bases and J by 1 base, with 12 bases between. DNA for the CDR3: TGTGCCAGCAGTGAGGACGGGAGAGAGAACACCGGGGAGCTGTTTTTT. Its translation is CASSEDGRENTGELFF.

CDR3 DNA sequence: TGTGCCAGCAAAATCGGAGGATCGGGTGAAAAACTGTTTTTT. It translates to CASKIGGSGEKLFF. The rearrangement links TRBV7-9 to TRBJ1-4, with D hard to call. Germline V gene sequence: CDR1 SEHNR, CDR2 FQNEAQ (reference sequence). Trimming left V 7 bases short and J 7 bases short, with 16 bases between. The CDR3 sequence is 14 residues long.

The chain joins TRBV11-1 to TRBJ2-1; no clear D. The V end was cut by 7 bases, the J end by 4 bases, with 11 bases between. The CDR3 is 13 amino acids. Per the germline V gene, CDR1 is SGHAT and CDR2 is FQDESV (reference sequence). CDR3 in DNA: TGTGCCAGCACCTTCGGCGAATACAATGAGCAGTTCTTC. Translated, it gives CASTFGEYNEQFF.

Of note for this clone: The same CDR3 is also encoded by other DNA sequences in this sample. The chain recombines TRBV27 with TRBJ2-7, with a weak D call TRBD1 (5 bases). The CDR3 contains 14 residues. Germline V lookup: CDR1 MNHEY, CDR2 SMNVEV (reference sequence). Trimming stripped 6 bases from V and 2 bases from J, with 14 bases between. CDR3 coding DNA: TGTGCCAGCAGCCCTCAGGGTTTCGCCTACGAGCAGTACTTC. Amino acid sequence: CASSPQGFAYEQYF.

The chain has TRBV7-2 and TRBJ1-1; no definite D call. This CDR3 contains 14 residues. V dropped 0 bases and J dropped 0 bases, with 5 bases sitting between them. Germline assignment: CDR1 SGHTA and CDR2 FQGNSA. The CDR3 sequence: CASSLADMNTEAFF. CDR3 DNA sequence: TGTGCCAGCAGCTTAGCAGACATGAACACTGAAGCTTTCTTT.

The CDR3 sequence is CASSYPGPGEQYF. In DNA, the CDR3 is TGTGCCAGCAGTTACCCGGGGCCTGGCGAGCAGTACTTC. J is TRBJ2-7 and V is TRBV6-6; tentatively, D is TRBD1 or TRBD2 (5 bases each). The V end was cut by 2 bases, the J end by 6 bases, with 11 bases between. The CDR3 spans 13 residues. Germline V gene data show CDR1 as MNHNY and CDR2 as SVGAGI (reference sequence).

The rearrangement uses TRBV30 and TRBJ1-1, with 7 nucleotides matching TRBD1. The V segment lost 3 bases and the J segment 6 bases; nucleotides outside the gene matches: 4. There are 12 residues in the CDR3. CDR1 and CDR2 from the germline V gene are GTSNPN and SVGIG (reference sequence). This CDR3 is CAWSETGPEAFF. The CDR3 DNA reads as TGTGCCTGGAGCGAGACAGGGCCTGAAGCTTTCTTT.

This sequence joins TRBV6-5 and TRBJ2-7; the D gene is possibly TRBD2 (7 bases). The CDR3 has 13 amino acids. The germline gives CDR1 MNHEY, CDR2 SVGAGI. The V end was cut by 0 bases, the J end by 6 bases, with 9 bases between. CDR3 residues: CASSYSGGLEQYF. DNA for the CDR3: TGTGCCAGCAGTTACTCGGGGGGGCTCGAGCAGTACTTC.

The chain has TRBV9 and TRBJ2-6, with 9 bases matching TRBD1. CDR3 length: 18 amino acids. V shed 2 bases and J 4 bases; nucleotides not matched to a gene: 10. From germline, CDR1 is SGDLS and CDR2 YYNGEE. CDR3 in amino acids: CASSVIGTGFNGANVLTF. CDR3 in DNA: TGTGCCAGCAGCGTGATCGGGACAGGGTTTAACGGGGCCAACGTCCTGACTTTC.

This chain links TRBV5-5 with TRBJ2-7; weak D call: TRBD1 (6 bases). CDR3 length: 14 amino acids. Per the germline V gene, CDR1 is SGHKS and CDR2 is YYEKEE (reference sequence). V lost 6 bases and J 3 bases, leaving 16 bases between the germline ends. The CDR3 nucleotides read TGTGCCAGCACCCCGACGGACAGAAACTACGAGCAGTACTTC. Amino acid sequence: CASTPTDRNYEQYF.

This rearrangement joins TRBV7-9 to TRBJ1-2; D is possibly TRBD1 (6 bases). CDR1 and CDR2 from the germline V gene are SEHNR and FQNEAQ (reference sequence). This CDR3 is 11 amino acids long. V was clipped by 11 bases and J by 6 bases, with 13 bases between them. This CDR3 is CALDSGNGYTF. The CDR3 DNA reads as TGTGCCTTGGACAGCGGCAATGGCTACACCTTC. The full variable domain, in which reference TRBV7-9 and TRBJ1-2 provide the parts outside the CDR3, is DTGVSQNPRHKITKRGQNVTFRCDPISEHNRLYWYRQTLGQGPEFLTYFQNEAQLEKSRLLSDRFSAERPKGSFSTLEIQRTEQGDSAMYLCALDSGNGYTFGSGTRLTVV.

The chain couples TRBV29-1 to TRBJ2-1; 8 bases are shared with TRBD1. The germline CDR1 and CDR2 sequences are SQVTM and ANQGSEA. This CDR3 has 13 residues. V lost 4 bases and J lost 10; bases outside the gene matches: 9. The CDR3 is CSVVQPGGGEQFF. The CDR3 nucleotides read TGCAGCGTTGTGCAGCCAGGGGGCGGGGAGCAGTTCTTC.

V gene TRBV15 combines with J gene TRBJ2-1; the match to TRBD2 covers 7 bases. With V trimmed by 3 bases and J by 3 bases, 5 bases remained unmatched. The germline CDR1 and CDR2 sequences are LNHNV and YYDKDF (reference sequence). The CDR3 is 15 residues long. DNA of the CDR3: TGTGCCACCAGCAGGGGGAGCGGGGTCTACAATGAGCAGTTCTTC. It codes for CATSRGSGVYNEQFF.

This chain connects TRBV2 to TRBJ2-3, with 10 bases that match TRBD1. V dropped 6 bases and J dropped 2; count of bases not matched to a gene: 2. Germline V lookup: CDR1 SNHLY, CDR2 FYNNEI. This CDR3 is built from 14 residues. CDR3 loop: CASSRQGATDTQYF. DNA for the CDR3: TGTGCCAGCAGCCGACAGGGGGCCACAGATACGCAGTATTTT.

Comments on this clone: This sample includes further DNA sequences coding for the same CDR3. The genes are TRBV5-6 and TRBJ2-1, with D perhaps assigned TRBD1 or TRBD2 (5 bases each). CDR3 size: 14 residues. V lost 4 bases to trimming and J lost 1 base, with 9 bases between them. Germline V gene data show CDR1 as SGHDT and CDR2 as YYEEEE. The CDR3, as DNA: TGTGCCAGCAGCCTCGGGGCGTCCTACAATGAGCAGTTCTTC. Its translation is CASSLGASYNEQFF.

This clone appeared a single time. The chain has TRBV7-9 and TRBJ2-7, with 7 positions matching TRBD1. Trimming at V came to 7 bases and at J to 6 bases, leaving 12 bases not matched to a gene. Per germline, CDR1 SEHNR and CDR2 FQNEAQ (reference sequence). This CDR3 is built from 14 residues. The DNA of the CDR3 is TGTGCCAGCACCGATACAGGGGACGGGGTCGAGCAGTACTTC. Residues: CASTDTGDGVEQYF.

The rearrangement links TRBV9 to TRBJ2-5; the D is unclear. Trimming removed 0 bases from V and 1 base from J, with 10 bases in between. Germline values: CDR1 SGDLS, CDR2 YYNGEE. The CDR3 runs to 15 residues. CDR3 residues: CASSVEEEPQETQYF. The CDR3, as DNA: TGTGCCAGCAGCGTAGAAGAGGAGCCCCAAGAGACCCAGTACTTC.

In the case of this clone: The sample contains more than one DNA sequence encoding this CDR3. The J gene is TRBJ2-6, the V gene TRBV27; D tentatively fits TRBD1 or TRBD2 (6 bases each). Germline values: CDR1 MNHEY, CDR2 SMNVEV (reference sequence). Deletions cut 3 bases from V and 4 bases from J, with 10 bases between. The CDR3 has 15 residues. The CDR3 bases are TGTGCCAGCAGTTTTGGGGGGACAGGGGCCAACGTCCTGACTTTC. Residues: CASSFGGTGANVLTF.

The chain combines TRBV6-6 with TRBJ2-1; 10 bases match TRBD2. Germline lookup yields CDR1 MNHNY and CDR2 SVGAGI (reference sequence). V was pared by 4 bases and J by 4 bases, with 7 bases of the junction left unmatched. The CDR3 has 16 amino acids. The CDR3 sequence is CASSFPTSGQYNEQFF. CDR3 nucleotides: TGTGCCAGCAGTTTCCCGACTAGCGGGCAATACAATGAGCAGTTCTTC.

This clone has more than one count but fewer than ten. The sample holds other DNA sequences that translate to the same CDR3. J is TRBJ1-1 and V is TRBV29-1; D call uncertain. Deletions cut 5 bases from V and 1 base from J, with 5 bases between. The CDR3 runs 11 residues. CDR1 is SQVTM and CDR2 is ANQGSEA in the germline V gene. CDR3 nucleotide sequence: TGCAGCGTTCCTGGGAACACTGAAGCTTTCTTT. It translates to CSVPGNTEAFF.

The CDR3 sequence is CASTTGGSSYNEQFF. DNA for the CDR3: TGTGCCAGCACCACCGGGGGGAGCTCCTACAATGAGCAGTTCTTC. The chain recombines TRBV28 with TRBJ2-1; TRBD2 matches at 7 bases. This CDR3 region has 15 residues. The V segment lost 7 bases and the J segment 0 bases; nucleotides outside the gene matches: 6. The germline V gene has CDR1 MDHEN and CDR2 SYDVKM. The full variable domain, in which reference TRBV28 and TRBJ2-1 provide the parts outside the CDR3, is DVKVTQSSRYLVKRTGEKVFLECVQDMDHENMFWYRQDPGLGLRLIYFSYDVKMKEKGDIPEGYSVSREKKERFSLILESASTNQTSMYLCASTTGGSSYNEQFFGPGTRLTVL.

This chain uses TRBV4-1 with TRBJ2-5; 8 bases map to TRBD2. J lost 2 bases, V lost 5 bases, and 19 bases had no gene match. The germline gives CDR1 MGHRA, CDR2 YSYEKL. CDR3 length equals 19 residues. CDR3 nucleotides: TGCGCCAGCAGCGGAGAAACGCCGGGACTAGAAAAGGAACAAGAGACCCAGTACTTC. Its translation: CASSGETPGLEKEQETQYF.

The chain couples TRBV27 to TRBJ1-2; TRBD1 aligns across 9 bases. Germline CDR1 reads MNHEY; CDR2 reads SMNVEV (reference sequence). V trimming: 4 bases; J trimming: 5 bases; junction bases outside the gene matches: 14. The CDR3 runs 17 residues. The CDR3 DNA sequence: TGTGCCAGCAGTTCCCGGTTGCACAGGGGGCGCGGATATGGCTACACCTTC. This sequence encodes CASSSRLHRGRGYGYTF.

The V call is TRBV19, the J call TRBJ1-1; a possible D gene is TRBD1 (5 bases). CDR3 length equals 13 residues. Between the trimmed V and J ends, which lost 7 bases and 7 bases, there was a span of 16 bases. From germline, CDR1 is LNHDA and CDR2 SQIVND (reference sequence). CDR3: CASTPNKGDEAFF. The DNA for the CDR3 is TGTGCCAGTACCCCAAATAAAGGGGATGAAGCTTTCTTT.

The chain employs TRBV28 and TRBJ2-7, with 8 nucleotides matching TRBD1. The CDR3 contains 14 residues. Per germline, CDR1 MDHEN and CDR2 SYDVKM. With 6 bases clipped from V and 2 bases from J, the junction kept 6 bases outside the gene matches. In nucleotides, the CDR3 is TGTGCCAGCAGGAGCTGGACAGGGCCCTACGAGCAGTACTTC. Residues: CASRSWTGPYEQYF.